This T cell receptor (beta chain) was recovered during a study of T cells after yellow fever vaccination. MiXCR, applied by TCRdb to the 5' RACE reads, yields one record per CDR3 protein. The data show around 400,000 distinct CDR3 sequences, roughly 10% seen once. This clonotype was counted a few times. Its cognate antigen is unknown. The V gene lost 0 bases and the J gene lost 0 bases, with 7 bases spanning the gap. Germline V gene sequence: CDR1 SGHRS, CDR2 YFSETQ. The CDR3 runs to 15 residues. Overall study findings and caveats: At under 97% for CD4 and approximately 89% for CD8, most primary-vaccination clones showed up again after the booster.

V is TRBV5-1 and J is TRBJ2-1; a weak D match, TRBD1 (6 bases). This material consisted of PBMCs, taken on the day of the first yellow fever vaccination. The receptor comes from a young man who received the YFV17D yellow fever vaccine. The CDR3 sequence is CASSLEGGSYNEQFF. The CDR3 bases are TGCGCCAGCAGCTTGGAAGGGGGCTCCTACAATGAGCAGTTCTTC.